Detailed here is one T cell receptor (beta chain). No antigen is known for it. Base-call qualities are not available, and no considerably larger clone is one nucleotide away. Including cysteine and phenylalanine, the CDR3 has 14 amino acids. Of all the DNA, just the CDR3 is kept, 42 bases in frame from base 1. V lost 9 bases and J lost 2 bases; the stretch between them is 16 bases long. In the germline V gene (reference sequence), CDR1 corresponds to LNHDA and CDR2 to SQIVND. The data are from a study of cytomegalovirus exposure and HLA in healthy donors (dated by TCRdb to about 2017). About the full investigation: An earlier analysis of approximately 640 of the donors reported more than 250 Gb of sequence data and some 120 million unique TCR beta sequences from around 200 million T cells. Roughly 300 gigabases of sequencing data and around 80 million unique TCR sequences made up an early release that covered 500 to 650 HLA-typed donors. The genetic ancestry cluster associated with self-reported Caucasian donors included 70% to 85% of the 350 to 500 genotyped donors. The study aimed to test whether cataloging public T cell receptors could reveal signatures of past pathogen exposure. Using immunosequencing, the study profiled T cell repertoires from 666 subjects and related those repertoires to cytomegalovirus serostatus. Along with the roughly 670-subject first cohort, a separate validation cohort of over 90 different subjects was used. The study combined high-throughput TCR immunosequencing, statistical association of individual TCRs with disease status, and machine learning to predict cytomegalovirus infection status. A later analysis re-analyzed previously published TCR beta repertoires from 666 donors and added high-resolution HLA genotyping to study TCR occurrence patterns. In the later analysis, no new phenotypic data were used to find candidate immune exposures; instead, reliance was placed on TCR beta sequences and their occurrence across donors. To decide whether each TCR beta V gene segment behaved as functional or pseudogenic, an earlier analysis of some 600 of the donors relied on high-throughput TCR beta sequencing. Donor age, sex, ethnicity and CMV serostatus were compiled together with the repertoire data. A later genetic analysis took genome-wide SNP genotypes for about 65% of the roughly 670 donors and used that subset as a discovery cohort. Every repertoire in the discovery cohort had been generated on one and the same sequencing platform. HLA typing covered class I and class II loci at four-digit resolution. Typing coverage varied by locus: roughly 629-630 donors for A, B, C, DRB1 and DQB1; around 560 for DQA1; more than 600 for DPA1; roughly 450 for DPB1. Four to six DR-DQ haplotypes were handled as single units for association and clustering, since linkage in the cohort was strong. Across about 370 genotyped donors of the cohort, an average of approximately 220,000 unique TCR beta nucleotide sequences per donor were sequenced, and approximately 17% of those sequences were non-productive.

The cohort consisted of 600 to 750 healthy bone marrow donors. Cohort members were all nominally healthy when sampled, although unrecorded immune exposures were likely present. The donor tested CMV seropositive and was one of the 289 seropositive cohort members. A peripheral blood sample was provided by each donor, and peripheral blood mononuclear cells were used for TCR beta sequencing. Genomic DNA was extracted from the blood cell samples with the Qiagen DNeasy Blood Extraction Kit. Library creation used the immunoSEQ multiplex PCR assay. For the multiplex PCR, a mixture combining 60 forward primers for TCR Vbeta segments and 13 reverse primers for TCR Jbeta segments was used. The CDR3 region of rearranged TCR beta genes was amplified from genomic DNA by a multiplex PCR assay. Amplified TCR beta libraries were sequenced as 87-base-pair reads on the Illumina HiSeq System. The paper's processing steps were these. A later analysis tallied about 77 million unique TCR beta chains across the 666 repertoires, and approximately 12 million of those chains were shared by two or more donors. Raw reads were error-corrected and collapsed into unique sequences by a nearest-neighbor algorithm in which closely related sequences were merged to remove PCR and sequencing errors. V, D and J gene segments were assigned by aligning CDR3 sequences to IMGT reference sequences. For a sequence to be retained, at least a six-nucleotide match to both a V gene segment and a J gene segment was required. Rearrangements were called productive when the CDR3 lacked stop codons and stayed in frame with V and J; all others were non-productive. Following IMGT convention, CDR3 was defined as the stretch from the second conserved V-encoded cysteine up to the conserved J-encoded phenylalanine. The earlier analysis of about 500 of the donors excluded sequences that lacked an unambiguous match to a single V gene segment. In an earlier analysis of roughly 500 of the donors, V segments were called functional above 56.7% productive rearrangements and were called segregating when the between-donor standard deviation exceeded 5%. To diagnose cytomegalovirus status from the catalog of TCR beta chain sequences, a statistical classification framework was built. V and J gene assignment, in a later analysis, came from comparing TCR nucleotide sequences with IMGT/GENE-DB human TR gene sequences. In a later analysis, CDR3 sequences and most-parsimonious VDJ recombination scenarios were assigned using the TCRdist pipeline. In a later analysis, every TCR beta chain was defined by the combination of its CDR3 amino acid sequence and its V-gene family, and reads without a unique V-gene family were dropped. As a way to deal with suspected cross-contamination and a sequencing artifact, a later analysis dropped 450 to 700 nucleotide sequences that were highly shared and had low generation probability. For each public chain, a later analysis derived a clonal expansion index from normalized ranks of inferred template counts within each repertoire. A later analysis computed generation probabilities with a VDJ recombination model fitted to out-of-frame rearrangements, and checked the results against IGoR. In a later analysis, TCR-TCR, TCR-HLA and TCR-CMV co-occurrence was scored with hypergeometric tests, and a repertoire-size bias correction was applied to TCR pairs. In a later analysis, false discovery rates were estimated by permuting HLA or CMV assignments 20 times. In a later analysis, co-occurring TCRs were grouped using DBSCAN, and TCRdist sequence similarity was added for clustering within HLA-allele-positive subsets. Co-occurrence clustering excluded repertoires with fewer than 30,000 or more than 120,000 public chains, plus five with anomalous nucleotide sharing. TCRdb limited this immuneACCESS table to in-frame rearrangements with V and J called. A share of clones is missing; checked studies link under half to unresolved V genes, and the rest is unexplained. V, J and clone size are taken as reported in that table, and D and trimming were inferred from the DNA itself. Here the sample has almost 200,000 clones; roughly 78% occur a single time. Clones ranked in the top ten supply nearly 4.5% of the sample.

Broad study findings and their caveats: Most TCR sequences were observed very rarely across donors, whereas some public TCRs were present in many individuals. Because the 87-base-pair reads could not distinguish some IMGT-functional V segments, including TRBV6-2 and TRBV6-3, those segments were excluded. The classifier was reported to diagnose cytomegalovirus status with high specificity and sensitivity in both the original and validation cohorts. The only immune exposure information available for the cohort was CMV serostatus. Because HLA typing was missing for some donors at each locus, association tests included only the typed subset. Over 15 rarely observed V segments, including chromosome 9 orphons, were excluded from the earlier analysis of some 590 of the donors because counts were too low. At a false discovery rate of 0.05, a later analysis linked around 17,000 TCR beta sequences to specific HLA alleles. According to a later analysis, TCR association rates differed among HLA loci, with DRB1 alleles showing the most associated TCRs and HLA-C alleles showing the fewest. In an earlier analysis of roughly 500 of the donors, most TCR beta V segments appeared in productive rearrangements about 90% or about 30% of the time, broadly matching IMGT annotations. It was suggested by the authors that the approach could potentially be generalized to other disease states and immunological phenotypes. When HLA alleles, especially DR and DQ, strongly co-occurred, attributing TCR associations to individual alleles was difficult. Linkage disequilibrium might explain the correlated functional status among segregating V segments, but an unknown experimental factor could not be excluded. The study gave a list of 150 to 200 TCR beta chains associated with cytomegalovirus. The presence/absence analyses assumed that sequencing depth was roughly uniform across donors, and that assumption may not be true. An association between a missense DCLRE1C variant and V-gene and J-gene trimming of TCR beta chains was found in a later genetic analysis and replicated in an independent cohort. A further reported finding was that TCR beta sequences accurately predicted the HLA-A and HLA-B alleles for most subjects in the first cohort. A later analysis found that HLA-associated TCR beta chains were more clonally expanded and had lower generation probabilities than equally common non-associated chains. According to a later analysis, parvovirus B19, influenza, CMV and Epstein-Barr virus appeared linked to several top co-occurrence clusters. In vitro tests confirmed that a few of the cytomegalovirus-associated TCR beta chains recognize cytomegalovirus antigens. A cluster of highly shared sequence variants was judged likely to be a technical artifact of the sequencing pipeline. According to a later analysis, most CMV-associated TCR beta chains appeared to be HLA-restricted, and the HLA associations seemed to be driven largely by CMV exposure. Compared with the roughly 710-donor mean, donors in an Asian-associated ancestry cluster had fewer N-insertions in productive TCRs, according to a later genetic analysis. This cohort had only TCR beta chains sequenced, and the lack of alpha or paired-chain data limited which features could be detected.

The receptor was derived from a woman between 25 and 40 years old in good health and CMV-seropositive. Sequenced sample: PBMCs. The V and J segments used are TRBV19 and TRBJ1-2; TRBD1 might be the D gene, on 6 matching bases. The CDR3: CASSGGGRNYGYTF. The DNA sequence reads TGTGCCAGCTCAGGCGGGGGCAGGAACTATGGCTACACCTTC. The full variable domain, completed from the reference TRBV19 and TRBJ1-2 proteins outside the CDR3, reads DGGITQSPKYLFRKEGQNVTLSCEQNLNHDAMYWYRQDPGQGLRLIYYSQIVNDFQKGDIAEGYSVSREKKESFPLTVTSAQKNPTAFYLCASSGGGRNYGYTFGSGTRLTVV.